These 29 T cell receptor beta chains came from one sample sequenced in a study of identical twins. Each CDR3 protein gets one entry after TCRdb re-called the 5' RACE reads with MiXCR. The sample includes roughly 710,000 distinct CDR3 sequences, 5.5% to 7.5% of them seen just once. The material sequenced was naive T cells sorted from blood. The receptors here all came from a man aged 18 to 30 in good health.

This clonotype was detected many times. The chain links TRBV4-1 to TRBJ2-1; 10 bases fit TRBD1. The V segment lost 3 bases and the J segment 0 bases; nucleotides outside the gene matches: 14. Germline V lookup: CDR1 MGHRA, CDR2 YSYEKL. The CDR3 is 20 amino acids. This CDR3 reads CASSQGQGKGGRSSYNEQFF. CDR3 nucleotide sequence: TGCGCCAGCAGCCAGGGACAGGGGAAGGGTGGAAGGAGCTCCTACAATGAGCAGTTCTTC.

Many counts were recorded for this clonotype. The rearrangement joins TRBV28 to TRBJ2-7; D perhaps matches TRBD1 (5 bases). This CDR3 contains 12 residues. Germline values: CDR1 MDHEN, CDR2 SYDVKM. V shed 6 bases and J shed 0 bases, with 6 bases lying between them. CDR3 sequence reads: CASRDISYEQYF. The CDR3 DNA is TGTGCCAGCAGGGACATCTCCTACGAGCAGTACTTC.

This clonotype has at least ten counts. The chain couples TRBV14 to TRBJ2-1, with TRBD2 as a possible D gene (5 bases). The CDR3 consists of 13 residues. CDR1 is SGHDN and CDR2 is FVKESK in the germline V gene. Between the trimmed V and J ends, which lost 2 bases and 10 bases, there was a span of 12 bases. The CDR3 DNA reads TGTGCCAGCAGCCAACTAACTAGGAACGAGCAGTTCTTC. Protein sequence: CASSQLTRNEQFF. Full variable domain (missing parts from reference TRBV14 and TRBJ2-1): EAGVTQFPSHSVIEKGQTVTLRCDPISGHDNLYWYRRVMGKEIKFLLHFVKESKQDESGMPNNRFLAERTGGTYSTLKVQPAELEDSGVYFCASSQLTRNEQFFGPGTRLTVL.

There are many counts of this clonotype. The chain links TRBV12-3 or TRBV12-4 to TRBJ1-2; maybe TRBD1 (5 bases). Trimming removed 4 bases from V and 6 bases from J, with 18 bases in between. The CDR3 loop spans 15 amino acids. CDR3 sequence (DNA): TGTGCCAGCAGTTCGTTTCAGGGTTTTAGACATGGCTACACCTTC. Residues: CASSSFQGFRHGYTF.

This clonotype appeared many times. The rearrangement joins TRBV29-1 to TRBJ1-1, with D possibly matching TRBD1 (6 bases). The CDR3 has 13 amino acids. V shed 6 bases and J shed 2 bases, with 13 bases lying between them. Per the germline V gene, CDR1 is SQVTM and CDR2 is ANQGSEA. The CDR3 reads CSVVDRPNTEAFF. The CDR3 DNA reads TGCAGCGTCGTCGACAGGCCTAACACTGAAGCTTTCTTT.

This clonotype was counted ten times or more. The V gene is TRBV30, the J gene TRBJ2-1; the D is unclear. The germline gives CDR1 GTSNPN, CDR2 SVGIG (reference sequence). Trimming took off 0 bases at V and 9 bases at J, with 15 bases between the two ends. The CDR3 totals 14 residues. CDR3 coding DNA: TGTGCCTGGAGTGTACTTTGGAGTAAGGGTGAGCAGTTCTTC. It specifies CAWSVLWSKGEQFF.

This clonotype was seen more than once but under ten times. This chain joins TRBV7-9 and TRBJ2-1; 9 bases agree with TRBD1. Trimming at V came to 5 bases and at J to 6 bases, leaving 11 bases not matched to a gene. This CDR3 comprises 16 residues. CDR1 SEHNR and CDR2 FQNEAQ come from the germline V gene (reference sequence). CDR3 coding DNA: TGTGCCAGCAGCCCACACCCGGGACAGGGTCTCAATGAGCAGTTCTTC. Translated: CASSPHPGQGLNEQFF.

This clonotype was observed at least ten times. The chain has TRBV24-1 and TRBJ2-1; 7 bases map to TRBD2. The germline CDR1 and CDR2 sequences are KGHDR and SFDVKD. This CDR3 is 15 amino acids long. V lost 3 bases, J lost 3 bases, and 4 bases stayed unmatched. The CDR3 here is CATSDEAGVYNEQFF. The CDR3 DNA is TGTGCCACCAGTGATGAGGCGGGAGTCTACAATGAGCAGTTCTTC.

Concerning this clonotype: A read error may be the cause here, since a much bigger clone is one base away. V is TRBV12-3 or TRBV12-4 and J is TRBJ2-1; the D is unclear. The CDR3 contains 14 residues. This chain's CDR3 is CASSLRPGGNEQCF. CDR3 coding DNA: TGTGCCAGCAGTTTACGACCAGGCGGCAATGAGCAGTGCTTC.

In this sample, this clonotype turned up a few times. The chain links TRBV27 to TRBJ2-5; D is perhaps TRBD2 (6 bases). Germline V gives CDR1 MNHEY, CDR2 SMNVEV (reference sequence). V dropped 5 bases and J dropped 3 bases, with 16 bases sitting between them. The CDR3 contains 15 residues. CDR3: CASSANLGLKETQYF. The CDR3 nucleotides read TGTGCCAGCAGTGCAAACCTGGGACTTAAAGAGACCCAGTACTTC.

This clonotype was seen more than once but under ten times. The V call is TRBV30, the J call TRBJ1-4; D is unclear. The V end was cut by 5 bases, the J end by 5 bases, with 12 bases between. Germline loops: CDR1 GTSNPN, CDR2 SVGIG (reference sequence). The CDR3 extends over 13 amino acids. The CDR3 DNA follows: TGTGCCTGGTCTATCAAAAGGAATGAAAAACTGTTTTTT. It is translated as CAWSIKRNEKLFF.

Remarks on this clonotype: A much bigger clone sits one base away, suggesting this may be a read error. The CDR3 is CASRADREQPQHF. Here the CDR3 DNA reads TGTGCCAGCAGGGCGGACAGGGAACAGCCCCAGCATTTT. This chain uses TRBV2 with TRBJ1-5, with TRBD1 matching 8 bases. Trimming took 6 bases from V and 7 from J; bases not matched to a gene: 5. The CDR3 is made up of 13 amino acids. Germline V lookup: CDR1 SNHLY, CDR2 FYNNEI.

This clonotype was counted at least ten times. The rearrangement uses TRBV7-2 and TRBJ2-1; D uncertain. V was clipped by 1 base and J by 5 bases, with 12 bases between them. Germline-derived CDR1 and CDR2 are SGHTA and FQGNSA. The CDR3 loop spans 15 amino acids. In DNA form, the CDR3 reads TGTGCCAGCAGCTTAGGAGTAGCTCTAAACAATGAGCAGTTCTTC. Amino acid sequence: CASSLGVALNNEQFF.

V and J are TRBV12-3 or TRBV12-4 and TRBJ2-1; 10 nucleotides align to TRBD2. V lost 7 bases and J lost 7; bases outside the gene matches: 13. The CDR3 spans 16 residues. CDR3 loop: CASTPRLAGVRNEQFF. CDR3 DNA sequence: TGTGCCAGCACTCCTCGGCTAGCGGGAGTGAGGAATGAGCAGTTCTTC.

This clonotype was counted a few times. The chain is built from TRBV9 and TRBJ2-1; TRBD2 might be the D (6 bases). The CDR3 has 16 residues. Germline CDR1 and CDR2: SGDLS and YYNGEE. V was trimmed by 7 bases and J by 0 bases, leaving 17 bases between them. DNA of the CDR3: TGTGCCAGCTTCCCCGGTGGGGGGAGCTCCTACAATGAGCAGTTCTTC. Protein sequence: CASFPGGGSSYNEQFF.

The sample holds many counts of this clonotype. This chain joins TRBV5-1 and TRBJ2-5; D is perhaps TRBD2 (5 bases). Germline V gene sequence: CDR1 SGHRS, CDR2 YFSETQ. The CDR3 consists of 15 residues. V gave up 1 base and J gave up 5 bases, with 15 bases separating them. In DNA form, the CDR3 reads TGCGCCAGCAGCTTGAGTGACGGGATGGTCGAGACCCAGTACTTC. Translated: CASSLSDGMVETQYF.

This clonotype was observed many times. The CDR3 nucleotides are TGTGCCAGCAGTGAAGAGCGGGGCAATGAGCAGTTCTTC. It translates to CASSEERGNEQFF. The chain is built from TRBV2 and TRBJ2-1, with 7 positions matching TRBD2. Per germline, CDR1 SNHLY and CDR2 FYNNEI. This CDR3 spans 13 amino acids. V lost 1 base and J lost 6; bases outside the gene matches: 0.

This clonotype appeared many times. This chain connects TRBV28 to TRBJ2-5; TRBD2 matches 12 bases. The V segment lost 7 bases and the J segment 3 bases; nucleotides outside the gene matches: 12. The CDR3 loop spans 17 amino acids. Germline V gene sequence: CDR1 MDHEN, CDR2 SYDVKM. This chain's CDR3 is CASTRDRLAGAEETQYF. The CDR3 DNA sequence: TGTGCCAGCACCAGGGACCGACTAGCGGGAGCCGAAGAGACCCAGTACTTC. Using reference TRBV28 and TRBJ2-5 for the parts outside the CDR3, the full variable domain is DVKVTQSSRYLVKRTGEKVFLECVQDMDHENMFWYRQDPGLGLRLIYFSYDVKMKEKGDIPEGYSVSREKKERFSLILESASTNQTSMYLCASTRDRLAGAEETQYFGPGTRLLVL.

The V gene is TRBV3-1, the J gene TRBJ2-2; D is perhaps TRBD2 (5 bases). The V and J ends lost 1 base and 6 bases respectively, with 18 bases between them. Per germline, CDR1 LGHDT and CDR2 YNNKEL (reference sequence). There are 17 residues in the CDR3. This CDR3 reads CASSQGVGSLGAGELFF. The CDR3 bases are TGTGCCAGCAGCCAAGGGGTAGGGAGCCTGGGAGCCGGGGAGCTGTTTTTT. Looking up the rest from reference TRBV3-1 and TRBJ2-2 gives the full variable domain: DTAVSQTPKYLVTQMGNDKSIKCEQNLGHDTMYWYKQDSKKFLKIMFSYNNKELIINETVPNRFSPKSPDKAHLNLHINSLELGDSAVYFCASSQGVGSLGAGELFFGEGSRLTVL.

V gene TRBV19 combines with J gene TRBJ1-5; no clear D gene. Germline values: CDR1 LNHDA, CDR2 SQIVND (reference sequence). The CDR3 is 15 amino acids. With 3 bases removed from V and 2 bases from J, the gap between germline ends came to 11 bases. The chain's CDR3 is CASSILGVGNQPQHF. Here the CDR3 DNA reads TGTGCCAGTAGTATTCTGGGCGTCGGCAATCAGCCCCAGCATTTT.

The chain combines TRBV5-1 with TRBJ1-5; D might be TRBD1 (5 bases). V was trimmed by 4 bases and J by 2 bases, leaving 13 bases between them. The CDR3 extends over 15 amino acids. Germline CDR1 reads SGHRS; CDR2 reads YFSETQ. CDR3 residues: CASSRGSGGNQPQHF. The DNA for the CDR3 is TGCGCCAGCAGCCGGGGGTCCGGGGGCAATCAGCCCCAGCATTTT. The full variable domain, with the rest looked up from reference TRBV5-1 and TRBJ1-5, is KAGVTQTPRYLIKTRGQQVTLSCSPISGHRSVSWYQQTPGQGLQFLFEYFSETQRNKGNFPGRFSGRQFSNSRSEMNVSTLELGDSALYLCASSRGSGGNQPQHFGDGTRLSIL.

The gene calls are TRBV12-3 or TRBV12-4 and TRBJ1-6, with D hard to call. Deletions cut 7 bases from V and 7 bases from J, with 11 bases between. The CDR3 length is 13 residues. The CDR3 here is CASTRGLNSPLHF. CDR3 nucleotides: TGTGCCAGCACCAGAGGGTTAAATTCACCCCTCCACTTT.

Only a few counts were recorded for this clonotype. The chain joins TRBV6-2 or TRBV6-3 to TRBJ2-4, with D tentatively TRBD1 or TRBD2 (6 bases each). Trimming stripped 7 bases from V and 1 base from J, with 14 bases between. The germline gives CDR1 MNHEY, CDR2 SVGEGT. The CDR3 is made up of 15 amino acids. The CDR3 DNA sequence: TGTGCCAGCAAGCAACTGGGGGGCGCCAAAAACATTCAGTACTTC. Protein: CASKQLGGAKNIQYF.

This clonotype was counted only a few times. The chain links TRBV6-5 to TRBJ1-2, with D perhaps TRBD1 (5 bases). V was clipped by 0 bases and J by 4 bases, with 15 bases between them. There are 16 residues in the CDR3. Germline CDR1 MNHEY, CDR2 SVGAGI. The chain's CDR3 is CASSYSSEAGTYGYTF. CDR3 nucleotides: TGTGCCAGCAGTTACTCGAGTGAGGCAGGGACCTATGGCTACACCTTC.

The CDR3 reads CASSNTGGLPFQETQYF. The CDR3 DNA is TGTGCCAGCAGCAACACAGGGGGCCTACCCTTCCAAGAGACCCAGTACTTC. The chain recombines TRBV12-3 or TRBV12-4 with TRBJ2-5; 9 bases map to TRBD1. The CDR3 has 17 residues. The V gene end was trimmed by 6 bases and the J gene end by 1 base; junction bases not matched to a gene: 12.

This clonotype was detected only a few times. The rearrangement joins TRBV3-1 to TRBJ2-1; no definite D call. V was cut by 4 bases and J by 1 base, with 14 bases left in between. CDR1 is LGHDT and CDR2 is YNNKEL in the germline V gene (reference sequence). This CDR3 has 16 residues. CDR3 sequence (DNA): TGTGCCAGCAGCCCTGAACCACCAAATTCCTACAATGAGCAGTTCTTC. Residues: CASSPEPPNSYNEQFF.

The DNA of the CDR3 is TGTGCCAGCAGCAACCCCGAACAGGTTGAAGCTTTCTTT. Protein product: CASSNPEQVEAFF. V and J are TRBV11-2 and TRBJ1-1, with D perhaps TRBD1 (5 bases). The germline V and J ends were trimmed by 5 bases and 7 bases, with 14 bases remaining between them. CDR3 length equals 13 residues. Germline CDR1 SGHAT, CDR2 FQNNGV.

This clonotype was counted ten times or more. The chain links TRBV10-3 to TRBJ1-5, with D perhaps TRBD1 (6 bases). CDR1 is ENHRY, CDR2 SYGVKD, per germline. This CDR3 is built from 16 residues. Trimming took off 3 bases at V and 2 bases at J, with 14 bases between the two ends. The CDR3 bases are TGTGCCATCAGTGACCTGACAGGCTCCCGCAATCAGCCCCAGCATTTT. It is translated as CAISDLTGSRNQPQHF.

To note about this clonotype: A much larger clonotype is one base distant, so this may be a read error. The genes are TRBV20-1 and TRBJ2-2; no clear D gene. The CDR3 is made up of 15 amino acids. The V end lost 6 bases, the J end lost 1 base, and 15 bases lay between the germline ends. Germline CDR1 is DFQATT and CDR2 is SNEGSKA (reference sequence). In nucleotides, the CDR3 is TGCAGTGCCACGGACGTCTCAGAGAACACCGGGGAGCTGTTTTTT. Residues: CSATDVSENTGELFF.